Shown below are 18 T cell receptor beta chains from a single sample sequenced in a study of glioma-infiltrating T cells. Amplification of TCR alpha and beta CDR3 regions from RNA used iRepertoire nested multiplex PCR. TCRdb reprocessed the multiplex PCR reads via MiXCR and lists one record per CDR3 protein. The table includes roughly 200,000 distinct CDR3 sequences, under 55% detected once. Sequencing was done on a sample of glioma tissue, nonneoplastic brain tissue, or PBMCs (not recorded which). All receptors come from a human donor with low-grade glioma or glioblastoma, undergoing nonglioma brain surgery, or in good health (not recorded which).

This clonotype was seen only a few times. The genes are TRBV14 and TRBJ2-5; D ambiguous. CDR3 size: 13 residues. Germline CDR1 is SGHDN and CDR2 is FVKESK. V lost 0 bases and J lost 9, with 11 bases in between. The CDR3 spells CASSQEVVSPQYF. The DNA for the CDR3 is TGTGCCAGCAGCCAAGAGGTAGTGTCACCCCAGTACTTC.

On this clonotype itself: A much bigger clone sits one base away, suggesting this may be a read error. The rearrangement joins TRBV29-1 to TRBJ1-1, with D possibly being TRBD1 (5 bases). Per the germline V gene, CDR1 is SQVTM and CDR2 is ANQGSEA. The V and J ends lost 4 bases and 9 bases respectively, with 18 bases between them. The CDR3 covers 13 residues. The CDR3 DNA is TGCAGCGTTGCTCCAGGCGGGGGGACTCAAGCTTTCTTT. Amino acids: CSVAPGGGTQAFF.

This clonotype was detected only a few times. The chain couples TRBV2 to TRBJ2-7, with TRBD1 identical over 8 bases. The germline gives CDR1 SNHLY, CDR2 FYNNEI. V trimming: 7 bases; J trimming: 4 bases; junction bases outside the gene matches: 3. This CDR3 contains 12 residues. CDR3 DNA sequence: TGTGCCAGCACCCGACAGGGGTACGAGCAGTACTTC. Protein product: CASTRQGYEQYF.

There are many counts of this clonotype. The gene calls are TRBV20-1 and TRBJ2-2; 7 nucleotides align to TRBD1. V trimming: 5 bases; J trimming: 2 bases; junction bases outside the gene matches: 8. There are 15 residues in the CDR3. Germline CDR1 reads DFQATT; CDR2 reads SNEGSKA (reference sequence). The CDR3 reads CSALTGDRNTGELFF. In nucleotides, the CDR3 is TGCAGTGCTTTAACAGGGGACAGAAACACCGGGGAGCTGTTTTTT.

The chain carries TRBV20-1 and TRBJ1-1; 12 bases line up with TRBD1. The trim removed 5 bases at V and 6 bases at J, leaving 13 bases unmatched. The CDR3 is made up of 16 amino acids. Looked up from germline, CDR1 is DFQATT and CDR2 is SNEGSKA (reference sequence). The CDR3 nucleotides read TGCAGTGCTGCCCACTCACCGGGACAGGGGGCCGCTGAAGCTTTCTTT. Protein: CSAAHSPGQGAAEAFF.

As regards this clonotype: This may be a read error: a much more frequent sequence differs by one nucleotide. The chain employs TRBV7-9 and TRBJ2-1; the D gene is possibly TRBD1 (6 bases). Trimming left V 5 bases short and J 10 bases short, with 15 bases between. Germline V CDR1 and CDR2: SEHNR, FQNEAQ (reference sequence). The CDR3 is 13 amino acids. The CDR3 reads CASSRTAVDEQFF. The DNA for the CDR3 is TGTGCCAGCAGCCGGACAGCTGTAGACGAGCAGTTCTTC.

As concerns this clonotype: A read error may be the cause here, since a much bigger clone is one base away. The chain recombines TRBV7-9 with TRBJ2-7; 7 nucleotides agree with TRBD1. CDR3 length equals 13 residues. J was trimmed by 11 bases and V by 4 bases; bases with no gene match: 11. CDR1 is SEHNR, CDR2 FQNEAQ, per germline (reference sequence). The CDR3 sequence: CASSSQTGREKYF. The CDR3 nucleotides read TGTGCCAGCAGCTCCCAGACAGGGAGAGAGAAGTACTTC.

This clonotype was found many times. This rearrangement joins TRBV18 to TRBJ1-2; D is unclear. V was cut by 3 bases and J by 6 bases, with 8 bases left in between. Per germline, CDR1 KGHSH and CDR2 LQKENI. CDR3 length: 12 amino acids. CDR3 DNA sequence: TGTGCCAGCTCACCCCGCCGGGATGGCTACACCTTC. As protein: CASSPRRDGYTF.

This clonotype occurred many times. The chain employs TRBV27 and TRBJ2-7; D perhaps matches TRBD2 (6 bases). CDR1 is MNHEY and CDR2 is SMNVEV in the germline V gene (reference sequence). The CDR3 totals 14 residues. V was shortened by 1 base and J by 4 bases, with 11 bases between the two germline ends. DNA for the CDR3: TGTGCCAGCAGTTTATACGGGAGAAGGTACGAGCAGTACTTC. Residues: CASSLYGRRYEQYF.

Only a few counts were recorded for this clonotype. V usage is TRBV2 and J usage is TRBJ1-3; D is unclear. The CDR3 is 17 amino acids. Germline-derived CDR1 and CDR2 are SNHLY and FYNNEI. Trimming stripped 7 bases from V and 0 bases from J, with 19 bases between. The CDR3 loop is CASIFGLEGSSGNTIYF. CDR3 sequence (DNA): TGTGCCAGCATTTTTGGGCTTGAGGGCAGCTCTGGAAACACCATATATTTT.

This clonotype was seen a single time. The chain joins TRBV5-1 to TRBJ1-4; TRBD1 might be the D (5 bases). The CDR3 runs 15 residues. The V gene lost 1 base and the J gene lost 8 bases, with 15 bases spanning the gap. The germline gives CDR1 SGHRS, CDR2 YFSETQ. CDR3 coding DNA: TGCGCCAGCAGCTTGACAGTGGGCGGGGACGAAAAACTGTTTTTT. This gives the protein CASSLTVGGDEKLFF.

In the case of this clonotype: This may be a read error: a much more frequent sequence differs by one nucleotide. This CDR3 is missing its conserved last phenylalanine or tryptophan, likely due to a read error. The genes are TRBV6-2 or TRBV6-3 and TRBJ2-1; possibly TRBD2 for D (6 bases). Germline values: CDR1 MNHEY, CDR2 SVGEGT. This CDR3 spans 16 amino acids. Deletions cut 0 bases from V and 5 bases from J, with 14 bases between. CDR3: CASSYSTSLINNEQFL. CDR3 bases: TGTGCCAGCAGTTACTCTACTAGCCTTATTAACAATGAGCAGTTCTTA.

Regarding this clonotype: Since a much larger clone is just one base distant, this may be a read error. CDR3 sequence (DNA): TGTGCCAGCAGCTTGGATGGAAGGGTAGACTCTTATGGCTACACCTTC. Its translation: CASSLDGRVDSYGYTF. The rearrangement uses TRBV5-4 and TRBJ1-2; unclear D gene. This CDR3 has 16 residues. The V gene's germline CDR1 is SGHNT and CDR2 YYREEE (reference sequence). Trimming took off 0 bases at V and 5 bases at J, with 17 bases between the two ends.

The CDR3 DNA follows: TGTGCCAGCAGCCAGCGCTCTGCCATGGGGAACATTCAGTACTTC. It codes for CASSQRSAMGNIQYF. The rearrangement uses TRBV3-1 and TRBJ2-4; no firm D call. CDR1 and CDR2 (germline): LGHDT, YNNKEL (reference sequence). The CDR3 totals 15 residues. V shed 3 bases and J shed 7 bases, with 16 bases lying between them.

As regards this clonotype: Being one base from a much bigger clone, this may be a read error. The V gene is TRBV4-2, the J gene TRBJ2-3; D is undetermined. Trimming removed 2 bases from V and 0 bases from J, with 9 bases in between. Germline values: CDR1 LGHNA, CDR2 YNFKEQ. The CDR3 length is 15 residues. CDR3 protein: CASSQPDGSTDTQYF. The CDR3 coding sequence is TGTGCCAGCAGCCAACCGGACGGAAGCACAGATACGCAGTATTTT.

The chain recombines TRBV29-1 with TRBJ2-1, with TRBD2 matching 12 bases. Germline CDR1 is SQVTM and CDR2 is ANQGSEA. V lost 4 bases to trimming and J lost 8 bases; unmatched junction nucleotides: 3. CDR3 length: 13 residues. The CDR3 protein is CSVGLAGGHEQFF. DNA of the CDR3: TGCAGCGTTGGGCTAGCGGGAGGGCATGAGCAGTTCTTC.

Comment on this clonotype: Since a much larger clone is just one base distant, this may be a read error. This chain connects TRBV3-1 to TRBJ2-3, with D uncertain. The germline V gene has CDR1 LGHDT and CDR2 YNNKEL (reference sequence). The V and J ends lost 1 base and 2 bases respectively, with 10 bases between them. The CDR3 runs 15 residues. CDR3 coding DNA: TGTGCCAGCAGCCAAGGGATCGTAGTCACAGATACGCAGTATTTT. Protein: CASSQGIVVTDTQYF.

As regards this clonotype: It may be a read error: a sequence one base away is much more abundant. The rearrangement joins TRBV4-1 to TRBJ2-3; D is undetermined. V lost 3 bases and J lost 4, with 11 bases in between. The CDR3 loop spans 14 amino acids. CDR1 is MGHRA and CDR2 is YSYEKL in the germline V gene. CDR3 in amino acids: CASSQSQISDTQYF. The CDR3 region has the DNA TGCGCCAGCAGCCAGTCACAGATCTCAGATACGCAGTATTTT.